This TCR beta chain was observed in a study of Ad26.COV2.S vaccination and SARS-CoV-2 variants. Study-level background: Intramuscular Ad26.COV2.S at 5x10^10 or 1x10^11 viral particles.

Study-wide results and caveats: Analyses that measured TCR breadth and depth may have underestimated total T cell responses. Breadth, reportedly substantial, characterized the spike-specific CD8+ and CD4+ T cell responses after vaccination.

Remarks on this clone: Its cognate antigen is unknown.

Treatment specified: about 20 received Ad26.COV2.S at low or high dose, single or two shots; 5 received placebo; per-sample allocation not given. Samples came from day 63 after the first vaccine or placebo injection. The method was immunoSEQ multiplex PCR; TCRdb's version includes in-frame clones alone and lacks a portion of them. The table has about 480,000 clones, 87% seen once. The source is a person between 18 and 65 years old who received the Ad26.COV2.S COVID-19 vaccine or a placebo. The starting material was peripheral blood, obtained in a trial of Ad26.COV2.S vaccine versus placebo.

The DNA for the CDR3 is TGTGCCAGCAGCGTAGGACAGGGGTCTGGAAACACCATATATTTT. It yields the protein CASSVGQGSGNTIYF. V and J are TRBV9 and TRBJ1-3; 8 bases line up with TRBD1. The CDR3 is made up of 15 amino acids. The V and J ends lost 0 bases and 1 base, in that order; junction bases with no gene match: 0. Germline V gene sequence: CDR1 SGDLS, CDR2 YYNGEE. Full variable domain (outside the CDR3, taken from reference TRBV9 and TRBJ1-3): DSGVTQTPKHLITATGQRVTLRCSPRSGDLSVYWYQQSLDQGLQFLIQYYNGEERAKGNILERFSAQQFPDLHSELNLSSLELGDSALYFCASSVGQGSGNTIYFGEGSWLTVV.